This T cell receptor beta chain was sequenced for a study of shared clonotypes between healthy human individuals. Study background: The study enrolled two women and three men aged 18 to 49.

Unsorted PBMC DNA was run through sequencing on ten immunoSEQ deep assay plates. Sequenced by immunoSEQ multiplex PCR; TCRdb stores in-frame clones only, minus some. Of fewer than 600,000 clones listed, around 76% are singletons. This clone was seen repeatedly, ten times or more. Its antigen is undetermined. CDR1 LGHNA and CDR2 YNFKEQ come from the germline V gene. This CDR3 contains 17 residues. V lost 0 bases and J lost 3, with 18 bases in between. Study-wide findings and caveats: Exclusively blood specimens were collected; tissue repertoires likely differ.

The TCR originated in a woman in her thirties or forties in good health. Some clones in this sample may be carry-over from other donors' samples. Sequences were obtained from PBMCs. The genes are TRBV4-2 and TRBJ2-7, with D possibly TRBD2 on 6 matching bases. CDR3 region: CASSQEPPGEPGYEQYF. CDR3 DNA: TGTGCCAGCAGCCAAGAACCTCCGGGGGAGCCGGGCTACGAGCAGTACTTC.